This T cell receptor (beta chain) stems from a study of blood T cell repertoires in COVID-19. Per the study methods: Counts of nucleated cells, estimated from reference gene primer amplification, were obtained. TCRdb's table, derived via immunoSEQ multiplex PCR, lists solely in-frame clones and lacks some. That table supplies the V and J calls and clone size; D and trimming were determined from the DNA. This sample carries about 130,000 clones, roughly 77% of them seen once, and the ten largest clones take roughly 5.1%. There are 15 residues in the CDR3. From germline, CDR1 is MNHEY and CDR2 SMNVEV (reference sequence). Trimming at V came to 6 bases and at J to 3 bases, leaving 11 bases not matched to a gene. This clone was seen ten or more times.

Sequencing was performed on peripheral blood. The origin of this receptor is a woman in her seventies with COVID-19, enrolled during active disease. The rearrangement uses TRBV27 and TRBJ2-7, with 7 bases aligning to TRBD1. The chain's CDR3 is CASSLVKTGFYEQYF. CDR3 DNA: TGTGCCAGCAGCCTAGTAAAGACAGGGTTCTACGAGCAGTACTTC.